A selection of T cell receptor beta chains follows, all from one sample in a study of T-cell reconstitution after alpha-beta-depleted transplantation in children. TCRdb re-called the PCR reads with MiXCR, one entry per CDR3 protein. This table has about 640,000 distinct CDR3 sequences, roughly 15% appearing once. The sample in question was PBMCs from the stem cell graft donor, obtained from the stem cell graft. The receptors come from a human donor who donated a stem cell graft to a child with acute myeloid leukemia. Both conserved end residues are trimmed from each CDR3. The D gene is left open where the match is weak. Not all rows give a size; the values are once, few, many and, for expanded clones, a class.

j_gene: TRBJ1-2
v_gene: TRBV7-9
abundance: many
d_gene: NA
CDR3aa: ASSTSDTGRYT

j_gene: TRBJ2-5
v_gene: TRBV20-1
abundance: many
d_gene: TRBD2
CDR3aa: SARGQRGDQETQY

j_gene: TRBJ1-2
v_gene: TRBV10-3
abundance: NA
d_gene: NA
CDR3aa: AISEGDMDYT

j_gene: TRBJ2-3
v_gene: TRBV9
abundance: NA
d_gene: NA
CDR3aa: ASSATVGRADTQY

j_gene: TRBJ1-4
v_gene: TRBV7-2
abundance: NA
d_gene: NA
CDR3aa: ASSSPGFGNEKLF

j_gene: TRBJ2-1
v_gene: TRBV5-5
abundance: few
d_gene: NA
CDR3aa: ASSLAISLEYNEQF

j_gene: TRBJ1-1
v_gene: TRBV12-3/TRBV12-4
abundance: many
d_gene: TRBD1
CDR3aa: ASRDRDRRPEAF

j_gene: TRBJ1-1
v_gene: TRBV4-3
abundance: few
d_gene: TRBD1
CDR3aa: ASSQERTGGANTEAF

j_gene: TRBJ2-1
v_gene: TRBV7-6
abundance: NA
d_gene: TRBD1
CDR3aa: ASSLEGTVEQF

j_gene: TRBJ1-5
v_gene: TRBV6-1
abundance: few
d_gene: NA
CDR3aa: ASSSGKGNQPQH

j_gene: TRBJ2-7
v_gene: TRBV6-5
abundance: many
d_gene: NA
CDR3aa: ASRWTDYEQY

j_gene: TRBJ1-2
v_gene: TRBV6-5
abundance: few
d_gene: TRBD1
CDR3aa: ASSYSLTGGSGYT

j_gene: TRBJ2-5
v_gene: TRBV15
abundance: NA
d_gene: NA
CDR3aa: ATSRGGRSQETQY

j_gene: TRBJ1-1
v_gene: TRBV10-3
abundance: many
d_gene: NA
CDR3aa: AISPGGGYLNTEAF

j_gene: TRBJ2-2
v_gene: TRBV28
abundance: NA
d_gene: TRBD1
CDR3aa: ASSQPRDSTGELF

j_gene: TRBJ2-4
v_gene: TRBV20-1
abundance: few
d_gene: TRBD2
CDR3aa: SARVQAGGLAKNIQY

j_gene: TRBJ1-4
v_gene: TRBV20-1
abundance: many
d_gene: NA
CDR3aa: SAYQTRANEKLF

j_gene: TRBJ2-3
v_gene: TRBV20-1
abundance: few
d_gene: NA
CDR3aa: SARDGRGAASDTQY

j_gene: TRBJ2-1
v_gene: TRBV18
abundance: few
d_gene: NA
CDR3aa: ASSPPMAGANEQF

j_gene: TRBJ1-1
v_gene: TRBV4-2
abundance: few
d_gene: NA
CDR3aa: ASSQEVGVNTEAF

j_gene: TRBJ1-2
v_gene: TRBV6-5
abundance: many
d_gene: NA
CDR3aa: ASGVDTGRT

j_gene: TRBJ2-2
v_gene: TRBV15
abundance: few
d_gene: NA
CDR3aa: ATSRVGWQGTGELF

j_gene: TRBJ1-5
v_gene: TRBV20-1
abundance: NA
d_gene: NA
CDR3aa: SARETGYYTYNQPQH

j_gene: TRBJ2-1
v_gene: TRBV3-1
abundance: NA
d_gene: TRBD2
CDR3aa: ASCLWRGGRGYNVNEQF

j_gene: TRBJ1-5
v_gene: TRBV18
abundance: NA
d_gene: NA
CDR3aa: ASSPDNQPQH

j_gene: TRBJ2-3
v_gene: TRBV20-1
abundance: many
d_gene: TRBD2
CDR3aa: SAWTRKGSTDTQY

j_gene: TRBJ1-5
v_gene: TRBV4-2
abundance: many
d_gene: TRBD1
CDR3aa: ASSQGEGQGNQPQH

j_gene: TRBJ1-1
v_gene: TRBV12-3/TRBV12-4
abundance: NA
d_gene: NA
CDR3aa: ASSATVDTEAF